Below, one T cell receptor (beta chain) is given with its context. Its antigen is still unknown. A single base separates this from a much larger clone, so it may be a read error. These data originate in a study of tumor and adjacent non-tumor tissue in lung cancer. Turning to the study itself: There were 12 adenocarcinoma, 2 squamous cell carcinoma and 1 small cell lung cancer cases.

No cell sorting was done before RNA was extracted from the tissue. Donors were chemotherapy-naive, newly diagnosed lung cancer surgical patients in China, August–late 2014. CDR3 length: 13 residues. Germline V gene sequence: CDR1 DFQATT, CDR2 SNEGSKA (reference sequence). Three rounds of nested PCR, following a modified ARM-PCR protocol, produced the TCRbeta library. Using its own MiXCR run on the multiplex PCR reads, TCRdb lists one record per CDR3 protein. The sample consists of fewer than 120,000 distinct CDR3 sequences, roughly 84% of them appearing once. The study's findings and limits: Tumor tissue had significantly higher TCR diversity than normal lung. In normal lung, the top 100 clones were significantly more dominant than in tumor.

The sample consisted of lung tumor tissue. V usage is TRBV20-1 and J usage is TRBJ1-5; D not resolved. The TCR sequence derives from a man between 65 and 85 years old with non-small cell lung cancer. CDR3 in DNA: TGCAGTTCTAGACTTAAAGGGCGGGTGTCCCAGCATTTT. Its translation: CSSRLKGRVSQHF.